The 11 T cell receptor beta chains listed next were all sequenced from one sample in a study of cytomegalovirus exposure and HLA in healthy donors. The PCR made use of 60 Vbeta and 13 Jbeta primers. The table came from immunoSEQ multiplex PCR; TCRdb's copy has only in-frame clones and leaves some out. The sample holds about 140,000 clones, around three quarters seen once. Sequencing was performed on PBMCs. Every receptor here comes from a man aged 18 to 29 in good health and CMV-seronegative.

The chain is built from TRBV6-1 and TRBJ1-5, with 7 bases lining up with TRBD1. Looked up from germline, CDR1 is MNHNS and CDR2 is SASEGT. The CDR3 sequence is 13 residues long. J gave up 3 bases and V 11 bases, and 7 bases lay outside the gene matches. Here the CDR3 DNA reads TGTGCCGCTGCACAGGGGAACAATCAGCCCCAGCATTTT. This codes for CAAAQGNNQPQHF.

The J gene is TRBJ2-1, the V gene TRBV5-1; 8 nucleotides align to TRBD2. The CDR3 loop spans 12 amino acids. The germline CDR1 and CDR2 sequences are SGHRS and YFSETQ. V was clipped by 7 bases and J by 9 bases; unmatched bases: 6. CDR3: CASSGGVAEQFF. The CDR3 DNA is TGCGCCAGCTCCGGGGGGGTGGCTGAGCAGTTCTTC.

The V gene is TRBV2, the J gene TRBJ1-5, with D maybe TRBD1 (6 bases). CDR1 SNHLY and CDR2 FYNNEI come from the germline V gene. The CDR3 covers 14 residues. The germline V and J ends were trimmed by 7 bases and 7 bases, with 17 bases remaining between them. In DNA, the CDR3 is TGTGCCAGCACTAACTACATACAGGGACAGCCCCAGCATTTT. Amino acids: CASTNYIQGQPQHF. The full variable domain, its missing parts supplied by reference TRBV2 and TRBJ1-5, is EPEVTQTPSHQVTQMGQEVILRCVPISNHLYFYWYRQILGQKVEFLVSFYNNEISEKSEIFDDQFSVERPDGSNFTLKIRSTKLEDSAMYFCASTNYIQGQPQHFGDGTRLSIL.

The chain carries TRBV7-9 and TRBJ1-1; D is uncertain. V lost 1 base and J 0 bases, leaving 12 bases between the germline ends. This CDR3 comprises 16 residues. Germline V CDR1 and CDR2: SEHNR, FQNEAQ (reference sequence). CDR3 DNA: TGTGCCAGCAGCTTAGTGCCGGGTTTCATGAACACTGAAGCTTTCTTT. Protein sequence: CASSLVPGFMNTEAFF.

The chain combines TRBV12-5 with TRBJ1-3, with 8 bases identical to TRBD1. With 0 bases clipped from V and 2 bases from J, the junction kept 6 bases outside the gene matches. The CDR3 consists of 17 residues. Germline assignment: CDR1 LGHNT and CDR2 FRNRAP. The CDR3 nucleotides are TGTGCTAGTGGTTTGGTCCCGACAGGGGAAACTGGAAACACCATATATTTT. Its protein is CASGLVPTGETGNTIYF. The full variable domain, completed using reference TRBV12-5 and TRBJ1-3, is DARVTQTPRHKVTEMGQEVTMRCQPILGHNTVFWYRQTMMQGLELLAYFRNRAPLDDSGMPKDRFSAEMPDATLATLKIQPSEPRDSAVYFCASGLVPTGETGNTIYFGEGSWLTVV.

This chain joins TRBV30 and TRBJ2-5; TRBD1 matches 7 bases. The CDR3 is 12 residues long. The V and J ends lost 4 bases and 5 bases, in that order; junction bases with no gene match: 4. The germline CDR1 and CDR2 sequences are GTSNPN and SVGIG (reference sequence). DNA for the CDR3: TGTGCCTGGAACAGGGGTGGCGAGACCCAGTACTTC. Translation gives CAWNRGGETQYF.

The genes are TRBV7-6 and TRBJ1-4; no reliable D call. Germline V CDR1 and CDR2: SGHVS, FNYEAQ. CDR3 length: 13 amino acids. Trimming took 5 bases from V and 10 from J, leaving 14 bases between them. CDR3 residues: CASSLGSQAKLFF. The CDR3 bases are TGTGCCAGCAGCCTTGGGTCCCAGGCAAAACTGTTTTTT.

This rearrangement joins TRBV14 to TRBJ2-7; 12 nucleotides line up with TRBD2. The trim removed 2 bases at V and 3 bases at J, leaving 8 bases unmatched. This CDR3 has 17 amino acids. Germline V lookup: CDR1 SGHDN, CDR2 FVKESK. The DNA of the CDR3 is TGTGCCAGCAGCCAATCCCTCGGACTAGCGGGGAACTACGAGCAGTACTTC. The encoded protein is CASSQSLGLAGNYEQYF.

The chain couples TRBV11-2 to TRBJ1-5; 11 bases align to TRBD1. The germline CDR1 and CDR2 sequences are SGHAT and FQNNGV. The CDR3 has 17 amino acids. The trim removed 3 bases at V and 1 base at J, leaving 5 bases unmatched. CDR3 sequence reads: CASSLRGTGGSNQPQHF. CDR3 nucleotides: TGTGCCAGCAGCTTGAGAGGGACAGGGGGGAGCAATCAGCCCCAGCATTTT.

The chain is built from TRBV13 and TRBJ2-1; a weak D match, TRBD1 (5 bases). Germline V gives CDR1 PRHDT, CDR2 FYEKMQ (reference sequence). V lost 0 bases to trimming and J lost 4 bases, with 7 bases between them. The CDR3 spans 14 residues. The CDR3 loop is CASSLGRTYNEQFF. In DNA form, the CDR3 reads TGTGCCAGCAGCTTAGGCCGGACATACAATGAGCAGTTCTTC.

The chain carries TRBV5-8 and TRBJ2-5; tentative D call: TRBD1 (7 bases). Germline loops: CDR1 SGHTS, CDR2 YDEGEE. The CDR3 totals 14 residues. V was clipped by 6 bases and J by 7 bases, with 19 bases between them. CDR3 sequence (DNA): TGTGCCAGCACATGGATTACAGGGGAGGCGACCCAGTACTTC. Translation: CASTWITGEATQYF.